These 3 T cell receptor beta chains originate from one sample sequenced in a study of regulatory T cells in long-lasting Graves disease. Arm-PCR of CDR3 regions and iRepertoire HTBI primers were the basis on which TCR beta libraries were built. TCRdb recomputed calls from the multiplex PCR reads with MiXCR, one row per CDR3 protein. The sample holds 450,000 to 650,000 distinct CDR3 sequences, roughly 16% seen once. Documented time point: newly diagnosed GD, antithyroid drugs for less than 3 months. The TCR library was prepared using RNA isolated from PBMCs. The sample was also linked to a second study, of T cells in Graves' hyperthyroidism and ophthalmopathy.

The source was peripheral blood mononuclear cells (PBMCs), collected at new diagnosis, from a patient treated with antithyroid drugs. All receptors come from a woman aged 40 to 65 with Graves disease.

Concerning this clonotype itself: This clone may be a read error of a much larger clone one base away. V usage is TRBV11-2 and J usage is TRBJ1-4, with D maybe TRBD1 (5 bases). The V end lost 2 bases, the J end lost 8 bases, and 18 bases lay between the germline ends. The CDR3 is 16 amino acids. Germline V lookup: CDR1 SGHAT, CDR2 FQNNGV. The CDR3 nucleotides read TGTGCCAGCAGCTTAAGCAATGGGGCCATTCCAGAAAAACTGTTTTTT. It codes for CASSLSNGAIPEKLFF.

The table lists this clonotype with a few counts. The CDR3 DNA sequence: TGTGCCACCAGCAGGGACAGGGTGGCGCAGTATTTT. Protein sequence: CATSRDRVAQYF. J is TRBJ2-3 and V is TRBV15; 8 bases map to TRBD1. Germline V gene sequence: CDR1 LNHNV, CDR2 YYDKDF (reference sequence). The J segment lost 10 bases and the V segment lost 3 bases, leaving 3 bases of the junction unmatched. The CDR3 has 12 residues.

This clonotype was seen more than once but under ten times. V is TRBV10-3 and J is TRBJ1-2; TRBD1 matches 7 bases. Germline V gene lookup returns CDR1 ENHRY and CDR2 SYGVKD. The CDR3 contains 13 residues. Trimming cost V 6 bases and J 6 bases; bases outside gene matches: 7. The CDR3 DNA follows: TGTGCCATCAGGTCGACAGGGTCCGATGGCTACACCTTC. Protein product: CAIRSTGSDGYTF.